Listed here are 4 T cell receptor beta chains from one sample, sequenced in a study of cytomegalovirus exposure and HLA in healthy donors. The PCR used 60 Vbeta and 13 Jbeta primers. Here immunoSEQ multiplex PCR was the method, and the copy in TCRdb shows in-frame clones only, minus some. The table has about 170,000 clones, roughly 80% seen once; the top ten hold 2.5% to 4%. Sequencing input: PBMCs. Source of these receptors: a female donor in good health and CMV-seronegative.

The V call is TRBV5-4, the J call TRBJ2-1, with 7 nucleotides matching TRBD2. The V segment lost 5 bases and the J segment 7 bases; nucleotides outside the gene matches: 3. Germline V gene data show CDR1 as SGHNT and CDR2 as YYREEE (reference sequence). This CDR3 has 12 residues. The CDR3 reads CASSSLANEQFF. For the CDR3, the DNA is TGTGCCAGCAGTTCACTAGCGAATGAGCAGTTCTTC.

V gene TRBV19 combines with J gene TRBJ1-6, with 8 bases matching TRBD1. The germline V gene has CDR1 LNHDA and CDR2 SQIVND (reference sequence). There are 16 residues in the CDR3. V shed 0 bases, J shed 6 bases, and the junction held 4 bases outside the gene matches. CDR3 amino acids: CASSIDRDRFNSPLHF. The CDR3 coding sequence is TGTGCCAGTAGTATAGATCGGGACAGGTTTAATTCACCCCTCCACTTT.

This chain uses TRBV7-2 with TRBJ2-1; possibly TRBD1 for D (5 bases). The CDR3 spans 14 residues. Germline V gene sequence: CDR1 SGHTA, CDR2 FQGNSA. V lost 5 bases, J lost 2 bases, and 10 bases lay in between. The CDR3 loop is CASSPQGAYNEQFF. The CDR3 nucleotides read TGTGCCAGCAGCCCCCAAGGGGCCTACAATGAGCAGTTCTTC. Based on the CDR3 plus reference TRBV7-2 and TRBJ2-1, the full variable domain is GAGVSQSPSNKVTEKGKDVELRCDPISGHTALYWYRQSLGQGLEFLIYFQGNSAPDKSGLPSDRFSAERTGGSVSTLTIQRTQQEDSAVYLCASSPQGAYNEQFFGPGTRLTVL.

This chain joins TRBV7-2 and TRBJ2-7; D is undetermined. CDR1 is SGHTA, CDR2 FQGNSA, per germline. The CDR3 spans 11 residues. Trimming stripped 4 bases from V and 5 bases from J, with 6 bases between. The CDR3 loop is CASSSYNEQYF. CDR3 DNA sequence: TGTGCCAGCAGCTCGTACAACGAGCAGTACTTC.